A single sample is the source of the 8 T cell receptor beta chains below, sequenced in a study of human T cells and chemical hapten exposure. TCRdb processed the RACE reads anew with MiXCR; each CDR3 protein has one entry. The data show about 71,000 distinct CDR3 sequences, around 10% seen once. Time point of the sample: patch test 3, about 24 weeks after DPC sensitization. Treatment described: therapeutic diphenylcyclopropenone sensitization with weekly scalp DPC. This specimen was whole blood, taken in connection with sensitization to the hapten diphenylcyclopropenone (DPC). The receptors here all came from a woman aged 50 to 60 with alopecia areata. Some clones in this sample may be carry-over from other donors' samples.

This clonotype occurred many times. The chain is built from TRBV14 and TRBJ1-2; the D is unclear. V lost 0 bases, J lost 8 bases, and 10 bases lay in between. CDR3 size: 13 residues. Germline V lookup: CDR1 SGHDN, CDR2 FVKESK. The CDR3 loop is CASSQEAGRGYTF. CDR3 in DNA: TGTGCCAGCAGCCAAGAGGCGGGGAGAGGCTACACCTTC. The full variable domain, its missing parts supplied by reference TRBV14 and TRBJ1-2, is EAGVTQFPSHSVIEKGQTVTLRCDPISGHDNLYWYRRVMGKEIKFLLHFVKESKQDESGMPNNRFLAERTGGTYSTLKVQPAELEDSGVYFCASSQEAGRGYTFGSGTRLTVV.

This clonotype came up many times. The chain employs TRBV5-1 and TRBJ1-1, with a tentative D call TRBD1 (5 bases). With 4 bases removed from V and 6 bases from J, the gap between germline ends came to 10 bases. The CDR3 length is 12 residues. Germline CDR1 reads SGHRS; CDR2 reads YFSETQ. The CDR3 region has the DNA TGCGCCAGCAGCCGAGGACAATCTGAAGCTTTCTTT. The encoded protein is CASSRGQSEAFF.

Ten or more counts support this clonotype. The gene calls are TRBV6-1 and TRBJ2-7; D perhaps matches TRBD1 (6 bases). This CDR3 has 13 residues. Trimming took 6 bases from V and 4 from J, leaving 13 bases between them. Germline CDR1 and CDR2: MNHNS and SASEGT. DNA for the CDR3: TGTGCCAGCAGGGAATATCAGGGGTACGAGCAGTACTTC. Translating it yields CASREYQGYEQYF.

A single count supports this clonotype. The chain employs TRBV20-1 and TRBJ2-7, with 9 bases that match TRBD1. Germline V CDR1 and CDR2: DFQATT, SNEGSKA (reference sequence). V lost 4 bases and J lost 6; bases outside the gene matches: 7. The length of the CDR3 is 13 residues. In DNA form, the CDR3 reads TGCAGTGCTATCCGGACAGGGGTCTCCGAGCAGTACTTC. Amino acids: CSAIRTGVSEQYF.

The chain links TRBV28 to TRBJ1-2, with D uncertain. Germline CDR1 MDHEN, CDR2 SYDVKM. The CDR3 length is 13 residues. With 5 bases removed from V and 0 bases from J, the gap between germline ends came to 7 bases. The CDR3 region has the DNA TGTGCCAGCAGTACAGCAGCTAACTATGGCTACACCTTC. It specifies CASSTAANYGYTF.

This clonotype has only a few counts. The J gene is TRBJ1-3, the V gene TRBV3-1; D gene unclear. V lost 0 bases and J lost 0, with 6 bases in between. The CDR3 is made up of 15 amino acids. CDR1 is LGHDT, CDR2 YNNKEL, per germline (reference sequence). The DNA for the CDR3 is TGTGCCAGCAGCCAAGACCAGGTCTCTGGAAACACCATATATTTT. Its translation is CASSQDQVSGNTIYF. Drawing the rest from reference TRBV3-1 and TRBJ1-3, the complete variable domain is DTAVSQTPKYLVTQMGNDKSIKCEQNLGHDTMYWYKQDSKKFLKIMFSYNNKELIINETVPNRFSPKSPDKAHLNLHINSLELGDSAVYFCASSQDQVSGNTIYFGEGSWLTVV.

This sequence joins TRBV4-3 and TRBJ1-2; the match to TRBD1 covers 8 bases. Trimming at V came to 2 bases and at J to 3 bases, leaving 5 bases not matched to a gene. Per germline, CDR1 LGHNA and CDR2 YSLEER. The length of the CDR3 is 15 residues. CDR3 nucleotides: TGCGCCAGCAGCCAATGGACAGGGATGGACTATGGCTACACCTTC. Encoded protein: CASSQWTGMDYGYTF.

This clonotype was detected only a few times. This rearrangement joins TRBV5-1 to TRBJ2-7; D is perhaps TRBD1 or TRBD2 (5 bases each). Germline CDR1 is SGHRS and CDR2 is YFSETQ. V lost 4 bases, J lost 1 base, and 15 bases lay in between. The CDR3 is 15 residues long. For the CDR3, the DNA is TGCGCCAGCAGCCCTCATACCGGGACGTCCTACGAGCAGTACTTC. Protein: CASSPHTGTSYEQYF.